At least ten counts were recorded for the clone carrying this T cell receptor beta chain. This record comes from a study of neurological immune-mediated disorders. Study-wide context: Multiple sclerosis patients (n of about 34) included roughly 30 with relapsing-remitting and 3 with secondary progressive disease.

Between the trimmed V and J ends, which lost 0 bases and 4 bases, there was a span of 15 bases. The CDR3 extends over 16 amino acids. Germline CDR1 MNHEY, CDR2 SVGAGI. Template-switch 5'RACE cDNA synthesis added a 10-nucleotide unique molecular identifier. TCRdb passed the 5' RACE reads through MiXCR, listing each CDR3 protein once. The sample includes about 60,000 distinct CDR3 sequences, 3% to 4% seen only once; the top ten take around 7.5%. What was sequenced was PBMCs. The TCR originated in a woman aged 55-69 years with multiple sclerosis. The rearrangement uses TRBV6-5 and TRBJ1-2; D uncertain. CDR3 loop: CASSYSISPRTYGYTF. As DNA, the CDR3 is TGTGCCAGCAGTTACTCGATCTCTCCGAGAACCTATGGCTACACCTTC.